This TCR beta chain emerged from a study of control samples from healthy donors and cancer patients. The CDR3 has 15 residues. Trimming pared 0 bases from V and 2 bases from J, leaving 10 bases between. Germline CDR1 is SGHDN and CDR2 is FVKESK. Method: immunoSEQ multiplex PCR; TCRdb's copy keeps in-frame clones and lacks some. In the table there are fewer than 300,000 clones, over 75% of which are singletons. This receptor was identified in a woman in her fifties or sixties with lung cancer. Material: PBMCs. The V and J genes are TRBV14 and TRBJ2-5, with D unresolved. The CDR3 spells CASSQDPRPQETQYF. CDR3 coding DNA: TGTGCCAGCAGCCAAGATCCCAGACCTCAAGAGACCCAGTACTTC.